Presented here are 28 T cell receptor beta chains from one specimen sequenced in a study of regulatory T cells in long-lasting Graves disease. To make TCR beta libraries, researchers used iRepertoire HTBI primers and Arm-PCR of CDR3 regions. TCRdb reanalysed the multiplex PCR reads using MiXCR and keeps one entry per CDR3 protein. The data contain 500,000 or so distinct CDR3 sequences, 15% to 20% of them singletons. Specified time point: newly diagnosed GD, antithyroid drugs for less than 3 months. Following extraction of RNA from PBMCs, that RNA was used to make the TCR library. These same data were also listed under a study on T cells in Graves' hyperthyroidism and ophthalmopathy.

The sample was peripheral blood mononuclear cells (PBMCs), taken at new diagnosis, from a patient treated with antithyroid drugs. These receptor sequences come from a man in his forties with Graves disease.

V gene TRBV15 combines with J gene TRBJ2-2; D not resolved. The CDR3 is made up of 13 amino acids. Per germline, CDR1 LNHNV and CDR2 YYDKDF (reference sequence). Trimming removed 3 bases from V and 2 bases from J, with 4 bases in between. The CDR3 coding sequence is TGTGCCACCAGCAGCCCCAACACCGGGGAGCTGTTTTTT. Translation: CATSSPNTGELFF.

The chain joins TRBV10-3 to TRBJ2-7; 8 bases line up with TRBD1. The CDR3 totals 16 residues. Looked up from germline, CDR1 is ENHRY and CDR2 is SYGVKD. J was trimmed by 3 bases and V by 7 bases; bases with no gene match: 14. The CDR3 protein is CAITPGDRGTLYEQYF. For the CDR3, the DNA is TGTGCCATCACCCCAGGCGACAGGGGCACACTCTACGAGCAGTACTTC.

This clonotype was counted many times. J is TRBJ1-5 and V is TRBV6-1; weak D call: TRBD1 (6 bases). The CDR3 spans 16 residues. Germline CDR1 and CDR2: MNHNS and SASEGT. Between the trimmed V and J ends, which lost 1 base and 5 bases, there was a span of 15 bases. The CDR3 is CASSEGQSQGYQPQHF. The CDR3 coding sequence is TGTGCCAGCAGTGAAGGACAGTCCCAGGGGTATCAGCCCCAGCATTTT.

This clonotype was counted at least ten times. The CDR3 loop reads CASITGGYGYTF. The CDR3 coding sequence is TGTGCCAGCATTACAGGGGGATATGGCTACACCTTC. The gene calls are TRBV28 and TRBJ1-2; 8 bases are a match to TRBD1. The CDR3 covers 12 residues. Germline V CDR1 and CDR2: MDHEN, SYDVKM. J was trimmed by 5 bases and V by 7 bases; bases with no gene match: 3.

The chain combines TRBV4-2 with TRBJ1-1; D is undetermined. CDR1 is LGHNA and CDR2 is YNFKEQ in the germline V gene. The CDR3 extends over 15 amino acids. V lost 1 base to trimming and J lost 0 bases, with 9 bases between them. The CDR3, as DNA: TGTGCCAGCAGCCAAGCACAACCGTTGAACACTGAAGCTTTCTTT. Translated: CASSQAQPLNTEAFF.

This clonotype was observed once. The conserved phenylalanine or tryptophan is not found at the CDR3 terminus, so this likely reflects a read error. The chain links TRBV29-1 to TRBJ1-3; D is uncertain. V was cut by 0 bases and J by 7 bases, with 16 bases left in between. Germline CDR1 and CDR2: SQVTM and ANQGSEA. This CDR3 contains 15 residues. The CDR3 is CSVEDSWAAGNTIYS. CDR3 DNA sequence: TGCAGCGTTGAAGATTCTTGGGCGGCGGGGAACACCATATATTCT.

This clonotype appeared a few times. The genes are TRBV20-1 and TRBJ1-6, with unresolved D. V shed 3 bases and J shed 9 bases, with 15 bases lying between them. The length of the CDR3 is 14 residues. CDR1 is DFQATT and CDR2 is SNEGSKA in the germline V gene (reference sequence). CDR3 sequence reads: CSASRRIGRSPLHF. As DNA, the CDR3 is TGCAGTGCTAGTCGGCGTATCGGTCGTTCACCCCTCCACTTT.

Here the CDR3 reads CASYLKTSDQETQYF. DNA of the CDR3: TGCGCCAGCTATCTAAAGACTAGCGATCAAGAGACCCAGTACTTC. The chain uses TRBV10-1 and TRBJ2-5; 8 bases match TRBD2. V lost 8 bases to trimming and J lost 2 bases; unmatched junction nucleotides: 10. This CDR3 is built from 15 residues. CDR1 and CDR2 (germline): WNHNN, SYGVQD (reference sequence).

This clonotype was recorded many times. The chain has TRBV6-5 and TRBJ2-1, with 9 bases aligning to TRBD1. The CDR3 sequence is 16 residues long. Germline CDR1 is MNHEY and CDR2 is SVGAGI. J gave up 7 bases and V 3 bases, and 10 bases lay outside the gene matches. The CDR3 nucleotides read TGTGCCAGCAGTTATAGCCCAGGGACAGGGAGAAATGAGCAGTTCTTC. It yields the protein CASSYSPGTGRNEQFF.

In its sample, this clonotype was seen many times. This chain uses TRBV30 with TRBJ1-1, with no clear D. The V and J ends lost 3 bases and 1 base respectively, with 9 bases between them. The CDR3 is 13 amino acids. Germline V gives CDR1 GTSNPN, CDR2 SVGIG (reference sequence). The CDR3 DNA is TGTGCCTGGAGAGAGACAAGGAACACTGAAGCTTTCTTT. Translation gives CAWRETRNTEAFF.

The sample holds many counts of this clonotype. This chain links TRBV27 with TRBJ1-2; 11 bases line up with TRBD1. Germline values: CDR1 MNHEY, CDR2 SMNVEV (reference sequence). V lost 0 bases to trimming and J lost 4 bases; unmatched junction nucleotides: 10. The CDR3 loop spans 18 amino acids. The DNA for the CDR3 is TGTGCCAGCAGTTTATCCTGGACAGGGGGCGGGGGACGCTATGGCTACACCTTC. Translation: CASSLSWTGGGGRYGYTF.

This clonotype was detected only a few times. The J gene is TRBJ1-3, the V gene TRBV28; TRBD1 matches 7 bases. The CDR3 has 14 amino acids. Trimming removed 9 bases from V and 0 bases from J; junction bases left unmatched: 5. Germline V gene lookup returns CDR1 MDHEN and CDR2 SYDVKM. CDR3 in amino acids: CASQQGLSGNTIYF. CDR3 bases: TGTGCCAGTCAACAGGGGCTCTCTGGAAACACCATATATTTT.

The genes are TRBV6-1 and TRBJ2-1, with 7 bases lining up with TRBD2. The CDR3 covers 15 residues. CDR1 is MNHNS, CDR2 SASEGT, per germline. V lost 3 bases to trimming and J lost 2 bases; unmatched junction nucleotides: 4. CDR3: CASSDGGRTYNEQFF. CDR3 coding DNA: TGTGCCAGCAGTGACGGCGGGAGAACCTACAATGAGCAGTTCTTC.

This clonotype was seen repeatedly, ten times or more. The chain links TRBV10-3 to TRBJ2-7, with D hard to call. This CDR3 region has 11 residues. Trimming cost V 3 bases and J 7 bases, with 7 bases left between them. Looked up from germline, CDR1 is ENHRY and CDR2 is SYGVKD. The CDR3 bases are TGTGCCATCAGTGACTTACAAGAGCAGTACTTC. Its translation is CAISDLQEQYF.

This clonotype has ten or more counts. CDR3 sequence (DNA): TGTGCCAGTAGTATAGGCGAAGCGAACACCGGGGAGCTGTTTTTT. The encoded protein is CASSIGEANTGELFF. This chain uses TRBV19 with TRBJ2-2; D uncertain. The CDR3 has 15 amino acids. Trimming took off 1 base at V and 0 bases at J, with 6 bases between the two ends. CDR1 is LNHDA and CDR2 is SQIVND in the germline V gene (reference sequence).

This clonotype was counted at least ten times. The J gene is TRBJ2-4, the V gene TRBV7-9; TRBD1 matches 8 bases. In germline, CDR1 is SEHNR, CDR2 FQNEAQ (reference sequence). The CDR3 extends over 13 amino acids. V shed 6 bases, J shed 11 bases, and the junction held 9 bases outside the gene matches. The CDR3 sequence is CASRAGGGEVQYF. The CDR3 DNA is TGTGCCAGCAGAGCAGGGGGCGGGGAGGTTCAGTACTTC.

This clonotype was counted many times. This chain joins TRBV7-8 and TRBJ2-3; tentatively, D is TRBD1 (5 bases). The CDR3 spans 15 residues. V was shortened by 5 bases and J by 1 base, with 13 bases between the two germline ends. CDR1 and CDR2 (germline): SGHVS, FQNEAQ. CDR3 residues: CASSADISRTDTQYF. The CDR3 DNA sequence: TGTGCCAGCAGCGCGGACATTTCTCGCACAGATACGCAGTATTTT.

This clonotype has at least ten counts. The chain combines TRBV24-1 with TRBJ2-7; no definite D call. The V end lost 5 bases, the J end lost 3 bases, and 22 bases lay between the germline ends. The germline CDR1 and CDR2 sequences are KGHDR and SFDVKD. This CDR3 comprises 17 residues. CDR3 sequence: CATSAGPERRGYYEQYF. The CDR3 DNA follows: TGTGCCACCAGTGCAGGACCCGAGAGACGCGGCTACTACGAGCAGTACTTC.

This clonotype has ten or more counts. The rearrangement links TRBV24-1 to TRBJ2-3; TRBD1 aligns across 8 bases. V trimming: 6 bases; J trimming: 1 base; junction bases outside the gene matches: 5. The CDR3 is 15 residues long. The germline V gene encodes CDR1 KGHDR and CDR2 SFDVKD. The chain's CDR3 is CATSLTGGGTDTQYF. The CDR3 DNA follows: TGTGCCACCAGTCTCACAGGGGGAGGCACAGATACGCAGTATTTT.

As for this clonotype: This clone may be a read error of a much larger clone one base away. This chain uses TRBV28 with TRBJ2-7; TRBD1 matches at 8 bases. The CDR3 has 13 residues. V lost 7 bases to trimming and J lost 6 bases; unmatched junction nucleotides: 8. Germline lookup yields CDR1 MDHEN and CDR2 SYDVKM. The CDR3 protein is CASTWTGRSEQYF. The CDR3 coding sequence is TGTGCCAGCACCTGGACAGGGCGGAGCGAGCAGTACTTC.

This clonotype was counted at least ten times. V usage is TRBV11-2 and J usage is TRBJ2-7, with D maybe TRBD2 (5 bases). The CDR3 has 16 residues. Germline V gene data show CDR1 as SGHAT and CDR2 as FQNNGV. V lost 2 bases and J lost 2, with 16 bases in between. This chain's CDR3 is CASSLNRGPLAYEQYF. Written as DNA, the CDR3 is TGTGCCAGCAGCTTAAATCGGGGTCCGTTGGCCTACGAGCAGTACTTC.

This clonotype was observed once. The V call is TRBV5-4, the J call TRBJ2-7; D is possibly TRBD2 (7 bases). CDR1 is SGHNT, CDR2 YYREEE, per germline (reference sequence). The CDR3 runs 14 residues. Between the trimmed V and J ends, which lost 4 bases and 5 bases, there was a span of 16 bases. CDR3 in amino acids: CASSPGGGRNEQYF. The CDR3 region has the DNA TGTGCCAGCAGCCCGGGCGGGGGCAGAAACGAGCAGTACTTC.

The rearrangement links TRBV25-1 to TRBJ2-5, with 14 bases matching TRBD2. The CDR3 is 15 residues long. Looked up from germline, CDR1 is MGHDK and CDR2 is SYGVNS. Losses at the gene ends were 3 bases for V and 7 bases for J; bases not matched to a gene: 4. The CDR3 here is CASSEGLAGAGTQYF. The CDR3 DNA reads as TGTGCCAGCAGTGAGGGACTAGCGGGAGCCGGGACCCAGTACTTC.

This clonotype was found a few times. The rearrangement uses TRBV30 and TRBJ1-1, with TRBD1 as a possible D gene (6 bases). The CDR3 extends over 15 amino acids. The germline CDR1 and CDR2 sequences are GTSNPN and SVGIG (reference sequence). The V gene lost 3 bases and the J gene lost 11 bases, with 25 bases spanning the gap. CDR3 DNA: TGTGCCTGGAGAAAACCCACGGGGGGCCTCAGGGCCGCTTTCTTT. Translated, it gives CAWRKPTGGLRAAFF.

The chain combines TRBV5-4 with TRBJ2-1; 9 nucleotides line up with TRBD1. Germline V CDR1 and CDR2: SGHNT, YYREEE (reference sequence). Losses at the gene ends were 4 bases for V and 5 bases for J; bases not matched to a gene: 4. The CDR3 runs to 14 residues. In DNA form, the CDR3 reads TGTGCCAGCAGCATCGACAGGGGGGACAATGAGCAGTTCTTC. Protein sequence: CASSIDRGDNEQFF.

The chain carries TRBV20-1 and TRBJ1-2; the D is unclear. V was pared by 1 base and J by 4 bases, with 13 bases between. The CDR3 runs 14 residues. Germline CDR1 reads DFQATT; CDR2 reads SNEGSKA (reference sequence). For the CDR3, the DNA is TGCAGTGCTAGAGGGGGAGGGCTGATCTATGGCTACACCTTC. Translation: CSARGGGLIYGYTF.

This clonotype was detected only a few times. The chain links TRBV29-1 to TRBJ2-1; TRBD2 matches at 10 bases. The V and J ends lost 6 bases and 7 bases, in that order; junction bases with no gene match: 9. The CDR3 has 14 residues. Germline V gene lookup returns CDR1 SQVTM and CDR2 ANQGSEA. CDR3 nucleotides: TGCAGCGTCGCCGAAGCGGGAGGGCCGAATGAGCAGTTCTTC. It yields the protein CSVAEAGGPNEQFF.

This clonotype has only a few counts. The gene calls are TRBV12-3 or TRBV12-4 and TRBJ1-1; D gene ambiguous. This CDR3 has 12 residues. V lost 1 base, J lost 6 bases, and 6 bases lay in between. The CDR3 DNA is TGTGCCAGCAGTTTAGAATCACCTGAAGCTTTCTTT. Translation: CASSLESPEAFF.